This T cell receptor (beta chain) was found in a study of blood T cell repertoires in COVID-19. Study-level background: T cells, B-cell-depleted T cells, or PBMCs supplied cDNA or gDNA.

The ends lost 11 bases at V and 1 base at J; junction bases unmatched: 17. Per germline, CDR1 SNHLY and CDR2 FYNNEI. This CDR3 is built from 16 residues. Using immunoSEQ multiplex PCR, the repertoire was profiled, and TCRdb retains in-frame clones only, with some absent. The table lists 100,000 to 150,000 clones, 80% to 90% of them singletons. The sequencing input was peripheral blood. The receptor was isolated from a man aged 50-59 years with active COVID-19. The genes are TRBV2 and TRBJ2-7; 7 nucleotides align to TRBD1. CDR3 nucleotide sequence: TGTGCCGGTCGAATAAGAGGGCAGGGGGTTTCCTACGAGCAGTACTTC. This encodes CAGRIRGQGVSYEQYF.